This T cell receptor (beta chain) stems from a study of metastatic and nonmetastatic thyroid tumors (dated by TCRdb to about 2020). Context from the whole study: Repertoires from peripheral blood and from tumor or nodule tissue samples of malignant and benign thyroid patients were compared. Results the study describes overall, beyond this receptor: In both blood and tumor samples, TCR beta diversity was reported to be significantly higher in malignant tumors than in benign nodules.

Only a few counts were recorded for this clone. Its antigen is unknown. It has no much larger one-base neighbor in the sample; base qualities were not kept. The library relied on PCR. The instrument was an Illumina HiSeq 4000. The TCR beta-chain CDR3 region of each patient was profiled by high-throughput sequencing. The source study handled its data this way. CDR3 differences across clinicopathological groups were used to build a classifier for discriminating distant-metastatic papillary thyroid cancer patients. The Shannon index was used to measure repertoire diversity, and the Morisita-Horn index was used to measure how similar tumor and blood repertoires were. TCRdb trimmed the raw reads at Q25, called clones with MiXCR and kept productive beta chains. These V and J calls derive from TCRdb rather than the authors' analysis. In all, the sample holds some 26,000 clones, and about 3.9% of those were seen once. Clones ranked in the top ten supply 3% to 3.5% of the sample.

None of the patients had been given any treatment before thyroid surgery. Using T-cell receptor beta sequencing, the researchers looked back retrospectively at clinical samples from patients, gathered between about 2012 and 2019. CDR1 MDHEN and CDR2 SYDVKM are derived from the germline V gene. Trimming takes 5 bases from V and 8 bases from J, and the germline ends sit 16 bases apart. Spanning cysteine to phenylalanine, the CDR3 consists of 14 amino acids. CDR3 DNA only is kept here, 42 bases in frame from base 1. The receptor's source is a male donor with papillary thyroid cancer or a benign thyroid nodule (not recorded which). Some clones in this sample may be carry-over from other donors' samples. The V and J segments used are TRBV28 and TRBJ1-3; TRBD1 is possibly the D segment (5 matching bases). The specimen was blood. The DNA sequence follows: TGTGCCAGCAGTGGGGCGGGTAGAGTTTACACCATATATTTT. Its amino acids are CASSGAGRVYTIYF. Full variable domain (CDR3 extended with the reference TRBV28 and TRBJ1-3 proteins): DVKVTQSSRYLVKRTGEKVFLECVQDMDHENMFWYRQDPGLGLRLIYFSYDVKMKEKGDIPEGYSVSREKKERFSLILESASTNQTSMYLCASSGAGRVYTIYFGEGSWLTVV.